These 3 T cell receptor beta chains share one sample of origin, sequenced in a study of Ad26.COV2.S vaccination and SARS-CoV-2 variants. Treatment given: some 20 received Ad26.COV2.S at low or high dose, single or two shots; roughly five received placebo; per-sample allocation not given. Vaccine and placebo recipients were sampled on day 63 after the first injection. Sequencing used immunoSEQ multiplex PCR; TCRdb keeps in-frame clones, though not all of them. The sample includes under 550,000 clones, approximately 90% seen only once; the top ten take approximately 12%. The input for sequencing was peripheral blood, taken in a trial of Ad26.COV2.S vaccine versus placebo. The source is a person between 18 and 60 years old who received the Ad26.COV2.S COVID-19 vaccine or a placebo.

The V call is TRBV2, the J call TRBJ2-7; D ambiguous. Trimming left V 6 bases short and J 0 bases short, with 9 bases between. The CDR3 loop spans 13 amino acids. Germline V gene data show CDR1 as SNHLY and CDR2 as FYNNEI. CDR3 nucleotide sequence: TGTGCCAGCAGCGCGTATAACTCCTACGAGCAGTACTTC. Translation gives CASSAYNSYEQYF.

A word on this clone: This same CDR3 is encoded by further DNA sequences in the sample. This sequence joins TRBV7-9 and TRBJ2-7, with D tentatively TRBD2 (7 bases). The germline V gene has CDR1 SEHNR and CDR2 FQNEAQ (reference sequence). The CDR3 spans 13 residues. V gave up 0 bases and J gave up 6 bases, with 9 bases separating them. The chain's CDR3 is CASSLAGGAEQYF. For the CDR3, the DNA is TGTGCCAGCAGCTTAGCAGGGGGGGCCGAGCAGTACTTC.

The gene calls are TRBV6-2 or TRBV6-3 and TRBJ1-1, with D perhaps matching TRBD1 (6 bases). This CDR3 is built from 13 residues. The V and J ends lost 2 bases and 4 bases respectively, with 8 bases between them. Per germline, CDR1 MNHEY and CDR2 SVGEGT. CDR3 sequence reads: CASSYGTPTEAFF. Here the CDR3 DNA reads TGTGCCAGCAGTTACGGGACACCCACTGAAGCTTTCTTT.